This is a list of T cell receptor beta chains from one sample in a study of cytomegalovirus exposure and HLA in healthy donors. Using immunoSEQ multiplex PCR, the repertoire was profiled, and TCRdb retains in-frame clones only, with some absent. The sample shows 150,000 to 200,000 clones, roughly 83% of them seen only once. The sequenced sample consisted of PBMCs. The receptors stem from a woman aged 18-29 years in good health and CMV-seronegative. Each CDR3 is given without its conserved first and last residue. D genes are given only for firm matches.

V gene: TRBV7-9; D gene: TRBD1; J gene: TRBJ1-2; CDR3 length: 11; CDR3 protein: ASSFRDRHGYT
V gene: TRBV6-5; D gene: NA; J gene: TRBJ2-7; CDR3 length: 13; CDR3 protein: ASSYRRGISYEQY
V gene: TRBV18; D gene: TRBD1; J gene: TRBJ2-7; CDR3 length: 11; CDR3 protein: ASSPAGGNEQY
V gene: TRBV7-3; D gene: NA; J gene: TRBJ2-5; CDR3 length: 14; CDR3 protein: ASSLLGGGVQETQY
V gene: TRBV5-1; D gene: NA; J gene: TRBJ1-2; CDR3 length: 11; CDR3 protein: ASSLDGEGGYT
V gene: TRBV10-1; D gene: TRBD2; J gene: TRBJ2-1; CDR3 length: 13; CDR3 protein: ASSAERGVYNEQF
V gene: TRBV7-2; D gene: NA; J gene: TRBJ1-2; CDR3 length: 12; CDR3 protein: ASSFRGQQYGYT
V gene: TRBV5-6; D gene: NA; J gene: TRBJ1-2; CDR3 length: 12; CDR3 protein: ASSLGGEVRGYT
V gene: TRBV10-3; D gene: TRBD1; J gene: TRBJ2-7; CDR3 length: 14; CDR3 protein: AISEYRGDRGYEQY
V gene: TRBV2; D gene: NA; J gene: TRBJ2-1; CDR3 length: 10; CDR3 protein: ASSFTYNEQF
V gene: TRBV27; D gene: NA; J gene: TRBJ1-2; CDR3 length: 12; CDR3 protein: ASSFRPTPGGYT
V gene: TRBV10-1; D gene: NA; J gene: TRBJ1-2; CDR3 length: 11; CDR3 protein: ASSVQGSYGYT
V gene: TRBV6-6; D gene: NA; J gene: TRBJ1-3; CDR3 length: 14; CDR3 protein: ASSYGFLGLENTIY
V gene: TRBV29-1; D gene: NA; J gene: TRBJ2-3; CDR3 length: 10; CDR3 protein: SAEETGDTQY
V gene: TRBV7-6; D gene: NA; J gene: TRBJ2-1; CDR3 length: 13; CDR3 protein: ASSSAVDFYNEQF
V gene: TRBV5-4; D gene: TRBD1; J gene: TRBJ2-2; CDR3 length: 14; CDR3 protein: ASSLSPGQPTGELF
V gene: TRBV5-4; D gene: TRBD1; J gene: TRBJ1-2; CDR3 length: 10; CDR3 protein: ASSTGGYGYT
V gene: TRBV9; D gene: TRBD2; J gene: TRBJ2-7; CDR3 length: 14; CDR3 protein: ASSSRGAGGPYEQY
V gene: TRBV2; D gene: TRBD1; J gene: TRBJ1-5; CDR3 length: 13; CDR3 protein: ASSEWGQAKQAQH
V gene: TRBV25-1; D gene: NA; J gene: TRBJ1-1; CDR3 length: 12; CDR3 protein: ASSAQGWNTEAF
V gene: TRBV29-1; D gene: NA; J gene: TRBJ1-3; CDR3 length: 10; CDR3 protein: SAQVSGNTIY
V gene: TRBV19; D gene: TRBD1; J gene: TRBJ1-4; CDR3 length: 14; CDR3 protein: ASSSPGDRVREKLF
V gene: TRBV5-1; D gene: NA; J gene: TRBJ1-1; CDR3 length: 12; CDR3 protein: ATAPAGANTEAF
V gene: TRBV9; D gene: TRBD2; J gene: TRBJ2-7; CDR3 length: 14; CDR3 protein: ASSVGAGDLVYEQY
V gene: TRBV5-1; D gene: TRBD1; J gene: TRBJ1-1; CDR3 length: 14; CDR3 protein: ASSLLSGGLNTEAF
V gene: TRBV4-2; D gene: NA; J gene: TRBJ1-4; CDR3 length: 15; CDR3 protein: ASSPKLGEGTNEKLF
V gene: TRBV19; D gene: TRBD1; J gene: TRBJ2-3; CDR3 length: 12; CDR3 protein: ASRWTGSPDTQY
V gene: TRBV6-1; D gene: TRBD1; J gene: TRBJ1-2; CDR3 length: 13; CDR3 protein: ASSPGTGWGYGYT
V gene: TRBV5-1; D gene: NA; J gene: TRBJ2-1; CDR3 length: 13; CDR3 protein: ASSLGGSSYNEQF